The source of this T cell receptor (beta chain) is a study of cytomegalovirus exposure and HLA in healthy donors. Overall study: Researchers previously reported finding fewer than 120 million unique TCR beta sequences from some 180 million T cells.

Turning to this clone: The antigen remains unidentified.

Both 60 Vbeta primers and 13 Jbeta primers went into the PCR. The repertoire was sequenced with immunoSEQ multiplex PCR; TCRdb's copy has only in-frame clones and lacks some. This repertoire shows 300,000 or so clones, 84% found once; its top ten account for about 2%. The study's findings and limits: Per a later analysis, HLA-associated TCR beta chains showed more clonal expansion than other, equally common TCR beta chains. Cytomegalovirus status, reportedly, was diagnosed with high specificity and sensitivity by the classifier.

The CDR3 is 16 residues long. Trimming removed 1 base from V and 0 bases from J, with 11 bases in between. Germline lookup yields CDR1 SGHTA and CDR2 FQGNSA. Sample: PBMCs. The V gene is TRBV7-2, the J gene TRBJ2-3; D gene unclear. The sequence came from a middle-aged woman in good health and CMV-seropositive. CDR3 nucleotide sequence: TGTGCCAGCAGCTTAGTCCCGCGGTCCAGCACAGATACGCAGTATTTT. As protein: CASSLVPRSSTDTQYF.